The next 4 T cell receptor beta chains were all read from a single sample in a study of CD8 T cells in Susac syndrome. Random hexamers served to reverse transcribe roughly 0.5 to 1 ug RNA. TCRdb processed the immunoSEQ multiplex PCR reads anew with MiXCR; each CDR3 protein has one entry. The data show some 260,000 distinct CDR3 sequences, 85% seen once. Sample: CD8+ T cells from PBMCs. Source of these receptors: a human donor with multiple sclerosis.

Details on this clonotype: A junction end diverges from the germline sequence, so it may reflect a read error. V gene TRBV5-8 combines with J gene TRBJ2-2, with unresolved D. The germline V gene has CDR1 SGHTS and CDR2 YDEGEE. CDR3 size: 16 residues. In nucleotides, the CDR3 is TGTGCCAGCCGGGCGGTTAGACGATCGAACACCGGTGAGCTGTTTTTT. Protein product: CASRAVRRSNTGELFF.

The gene calls are TRBV7-9 and TRBJ2-7; D call uncertain. V was shortened by 1 base and J by 2 bases, with 9 bases between the two germline ends. CDR1 is SEHNR, CDR2 FQNEAQ, per germline (reference sequence). The CDR3 covers 14 residues. CDR3 sequence reads: CASSLGASTYEQYF. The CDR3, as DNA: TGTGCCAGCAGCTTAGGGGCTTCCACCTACGAGCAGTACTTC.

This rearrangement joins TRBV20-1 to TRBJ1-2, with D perhaps matching TRBD1 (5 bases). CDR3 length: 15 amino acids. In germline, CDR1 is DFQATT, CDR2 SNEGSKA (reference sequence). With 7 bases removed from V and 4 bases from J, the gap between germline ends came to 22 bases. CDR3 region: CSVPSQDKPLYGYTF. The CDR3 DNA sequence: TGCAGTGTACCCTCGCAGGACAAGCCCCTCTATGGCTACACCTTC.

J is TRBJ2-1 and V is TRBV27; D is unresolved. V was pared by 1 base and J by 8 bases, with 9 bases between. CDR3 size: 13 residues. Germline CDR1 reads MNHEY; CDR2 reads SMNVEV (reference sequence). As DNA, the CDR3 is TGTGCCAGCAGTTTATGGGCCGAGTATGAGCAGTTCTTC. This codes for CASSLWAEYEQFF.